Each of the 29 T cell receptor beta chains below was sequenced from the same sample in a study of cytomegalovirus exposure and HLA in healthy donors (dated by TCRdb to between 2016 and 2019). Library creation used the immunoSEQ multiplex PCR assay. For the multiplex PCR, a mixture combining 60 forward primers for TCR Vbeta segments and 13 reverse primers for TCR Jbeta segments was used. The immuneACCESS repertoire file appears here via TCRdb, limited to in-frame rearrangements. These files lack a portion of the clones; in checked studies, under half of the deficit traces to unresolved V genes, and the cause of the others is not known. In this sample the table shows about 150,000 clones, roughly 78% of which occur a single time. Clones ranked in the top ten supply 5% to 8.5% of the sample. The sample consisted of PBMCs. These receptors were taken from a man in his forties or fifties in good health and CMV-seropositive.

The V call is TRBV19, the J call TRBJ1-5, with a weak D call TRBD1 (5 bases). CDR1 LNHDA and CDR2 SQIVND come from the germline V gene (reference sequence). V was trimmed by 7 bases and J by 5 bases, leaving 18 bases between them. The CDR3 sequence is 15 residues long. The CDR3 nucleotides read TGTGCCAGTAATCAACAGGCCAAAGGTTATCAGCCCCAGCATTTT. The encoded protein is CASNQQAKGYQPQHF.

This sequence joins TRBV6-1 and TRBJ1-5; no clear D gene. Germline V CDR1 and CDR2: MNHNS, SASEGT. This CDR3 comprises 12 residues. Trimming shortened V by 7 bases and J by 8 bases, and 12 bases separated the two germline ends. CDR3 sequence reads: CASTEAVKPQHF. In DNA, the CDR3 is TGTGCCAGCACGGAGGCAGTGAAGCCCCAGCATTTT.

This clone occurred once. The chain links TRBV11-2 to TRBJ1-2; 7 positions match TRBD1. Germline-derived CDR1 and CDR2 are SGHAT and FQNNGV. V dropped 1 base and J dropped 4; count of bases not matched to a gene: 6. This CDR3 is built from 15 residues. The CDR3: CASSLAYGTAYGYTF. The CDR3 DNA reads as TGTGCCAGCAGCTTAGCTTACGGGACAGCCTATGGCTACACCTTC.

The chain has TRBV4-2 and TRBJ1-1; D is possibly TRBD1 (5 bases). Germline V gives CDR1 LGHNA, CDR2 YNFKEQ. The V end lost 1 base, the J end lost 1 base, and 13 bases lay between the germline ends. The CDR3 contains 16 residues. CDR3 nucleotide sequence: TGTGCCAGCAGCCAAGTGGAACGGGGGTCGAACACTGAAGCTTTCTTT. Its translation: CASSQVERGSNTEAFF.

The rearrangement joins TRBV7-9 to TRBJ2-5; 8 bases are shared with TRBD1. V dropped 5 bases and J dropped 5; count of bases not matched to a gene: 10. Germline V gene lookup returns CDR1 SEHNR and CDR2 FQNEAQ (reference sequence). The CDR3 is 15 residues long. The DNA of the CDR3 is TGTGCCAGCAGCACAGGAGGACAGGGCGATGAGACCCAGTACTTC. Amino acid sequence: CASSTGGQGDETQYF. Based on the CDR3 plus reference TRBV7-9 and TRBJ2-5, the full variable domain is DTGVSQNPRHKITKRGQNVTFRCDPISEHNRLYWYRQTLGQGPEFLTYFQNEAQLEKSRLLSDRFSAERPKGSFSTLEIQRTEQGDSAMYLCASSTGGQGDETQYFGPGTRLLVL.

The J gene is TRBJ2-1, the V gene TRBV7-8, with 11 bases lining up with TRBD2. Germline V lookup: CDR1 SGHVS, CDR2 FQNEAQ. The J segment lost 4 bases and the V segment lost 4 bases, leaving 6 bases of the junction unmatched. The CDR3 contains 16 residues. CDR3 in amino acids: CASSSRGLAAYNEQFF. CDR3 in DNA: TGTGCCAGCAGCTCGAGGGGACTAGCGGCGTACAATGAGCAGTTCTTC.

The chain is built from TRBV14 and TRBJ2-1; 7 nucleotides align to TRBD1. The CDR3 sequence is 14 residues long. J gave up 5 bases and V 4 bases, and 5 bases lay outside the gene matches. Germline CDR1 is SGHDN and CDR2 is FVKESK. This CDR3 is CASSPRTGNNEQFF. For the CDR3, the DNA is TGTGCCAGCAGCCCGCGGACAGGAAACAATGAGCAGTTCTTC.

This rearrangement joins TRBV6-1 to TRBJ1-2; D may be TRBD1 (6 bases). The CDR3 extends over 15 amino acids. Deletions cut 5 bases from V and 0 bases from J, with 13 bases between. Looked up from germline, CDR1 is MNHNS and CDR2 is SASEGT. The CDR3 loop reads CASSPRRTANYGYTF. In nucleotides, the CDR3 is TGTGCCAGCAGTCCCCGGAGGACAGCTAACTATGGCTACACCTTC.

This CDR3 is CASSYLLAEAYEQYF. The CDR3 DNA sequence: TGTGCCAGCAGTTACCTGCTAGCGGAGGCCTACGAGCAGTACTTC. V usage is TRBV6-5 and J usage is TRBJ2-7; 7 positions agree with TRBD2. The CDR3 has 15 amino acids. V lost 2 bases and J lost 2; bases outside the gene matches: 6. In germline, CDR1 is MNHEY, CDR2 SVGAGI.

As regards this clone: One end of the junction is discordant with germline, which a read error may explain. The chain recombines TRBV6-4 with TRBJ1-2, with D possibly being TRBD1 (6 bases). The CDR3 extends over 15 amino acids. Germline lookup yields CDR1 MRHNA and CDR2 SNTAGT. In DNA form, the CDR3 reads TGTGCCAGCAGGGACTCCTTACAGGGTGAGAGGGGCTACACCTTC. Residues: CASRDSLQGERGYTF.

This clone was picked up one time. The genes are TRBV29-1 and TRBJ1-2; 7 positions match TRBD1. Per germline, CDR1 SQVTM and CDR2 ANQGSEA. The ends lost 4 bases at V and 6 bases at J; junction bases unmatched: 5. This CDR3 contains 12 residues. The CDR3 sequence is CSVAAGQNGYTF. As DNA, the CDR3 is TGCAGCGTTGCGGCGGGACAGAATGGCTACACCTTC.

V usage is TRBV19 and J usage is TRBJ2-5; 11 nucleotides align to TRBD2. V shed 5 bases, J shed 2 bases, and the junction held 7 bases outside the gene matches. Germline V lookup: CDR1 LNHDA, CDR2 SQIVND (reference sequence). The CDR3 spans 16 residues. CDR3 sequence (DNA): TGTGCCAGTAGTCGTAGACTAGCGGGAAAACAAGAGACCCAGTACTTC. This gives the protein CASSRRLAGKQETQYF.

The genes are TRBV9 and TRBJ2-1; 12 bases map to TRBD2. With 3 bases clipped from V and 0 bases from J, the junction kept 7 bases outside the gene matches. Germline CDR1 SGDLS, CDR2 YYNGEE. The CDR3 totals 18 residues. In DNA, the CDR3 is TGTGCCAGCAGCGCGGGACTAGCGGGCCGACCCTCCTACAATGAGCAGTTCTTC. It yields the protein CASSAGLAGRPSYNEQFF.

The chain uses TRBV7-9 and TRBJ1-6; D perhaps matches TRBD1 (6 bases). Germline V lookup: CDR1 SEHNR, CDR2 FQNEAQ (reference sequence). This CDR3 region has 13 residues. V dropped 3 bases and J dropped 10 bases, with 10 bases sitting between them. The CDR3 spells CASSLSGASPLHF. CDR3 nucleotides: TGTGCCAGCAGCTTGTCAGGGGCCTCACCCCTCCACTTT.

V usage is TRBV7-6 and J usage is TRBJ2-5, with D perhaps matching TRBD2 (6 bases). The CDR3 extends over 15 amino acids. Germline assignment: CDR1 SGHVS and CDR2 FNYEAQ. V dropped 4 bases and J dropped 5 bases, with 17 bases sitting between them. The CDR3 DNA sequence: TGTGCCAGCAGCTCTGGAACTAGCTGGTATGAGACCCAGTACTTC. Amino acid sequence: CASSSGTSWYETQYF.

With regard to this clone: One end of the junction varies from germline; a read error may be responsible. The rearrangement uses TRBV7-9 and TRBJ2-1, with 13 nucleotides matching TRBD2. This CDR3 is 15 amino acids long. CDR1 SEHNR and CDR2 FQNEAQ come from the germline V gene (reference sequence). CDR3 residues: CSSSGTSGVYNEQFF. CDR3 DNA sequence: TGTTCCAGCAGCGGGACTAGCGGGGTGTACAATGAGCAGTTCTTC. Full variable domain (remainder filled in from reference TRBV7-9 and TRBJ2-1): DTGVSQNPRHKITKRGQNVTFRCDPISEHNRLYWYRQTLGQGPEFLTYFQNEAQLEKSRLLSDRFSAERPKGSFSTLEIQRTEQGDSAMYLCSSSGTSGVYNEQFFGPGTRLTVL.

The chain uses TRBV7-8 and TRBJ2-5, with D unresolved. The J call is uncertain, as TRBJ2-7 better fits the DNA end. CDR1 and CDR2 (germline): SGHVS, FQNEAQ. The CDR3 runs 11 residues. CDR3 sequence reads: CASSFEVEQYF. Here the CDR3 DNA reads TGTGCCAGCAGCTTCGAAGTCGAGCAGTACTTC.

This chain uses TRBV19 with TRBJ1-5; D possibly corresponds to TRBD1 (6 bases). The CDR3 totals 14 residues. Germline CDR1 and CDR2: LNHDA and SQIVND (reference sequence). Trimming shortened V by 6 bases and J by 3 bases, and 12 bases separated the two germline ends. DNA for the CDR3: TGTGCCAGTAGCGCCGACAGGAACAATCAGCCCCAGCATTTT. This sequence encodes CASSADRNNQPQHF.

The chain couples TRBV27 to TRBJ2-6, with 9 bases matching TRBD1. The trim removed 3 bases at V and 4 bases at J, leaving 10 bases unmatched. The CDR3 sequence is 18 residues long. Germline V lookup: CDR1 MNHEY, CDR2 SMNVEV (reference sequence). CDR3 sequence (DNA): TGTGCCAGCAGTTTCATTTGGACAGGGGAGGGGGGGGCCAACGTCCTGACTTTC. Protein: CASSFIWTGEGGANVLTF.

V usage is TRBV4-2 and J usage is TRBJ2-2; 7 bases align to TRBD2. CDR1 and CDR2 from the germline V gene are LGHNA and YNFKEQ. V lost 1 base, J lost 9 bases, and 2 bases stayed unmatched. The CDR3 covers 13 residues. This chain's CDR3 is CASSQVGRRELFF. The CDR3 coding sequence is TGTGCCAGCAGCCAAGTCGGGAGGAGGGAGCTGTTTTTT.

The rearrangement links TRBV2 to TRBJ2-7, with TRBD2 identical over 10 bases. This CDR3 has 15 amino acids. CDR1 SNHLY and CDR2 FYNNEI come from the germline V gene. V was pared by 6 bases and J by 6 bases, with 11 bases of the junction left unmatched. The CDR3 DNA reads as TGTGCCAGCAGCGAAAGCGGGAGGGCCCTCGGCGAGCAGTACTTC. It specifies CASSESGRALGEQYF.

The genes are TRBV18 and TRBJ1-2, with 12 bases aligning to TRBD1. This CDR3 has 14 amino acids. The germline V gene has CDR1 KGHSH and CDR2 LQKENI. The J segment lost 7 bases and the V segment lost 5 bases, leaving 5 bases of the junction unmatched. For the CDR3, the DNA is TGTGCCAGCTCAGAGGGACAGGGGGCGTTTGGCTACACCTTC. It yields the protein CASSEGQGAFGYTF.

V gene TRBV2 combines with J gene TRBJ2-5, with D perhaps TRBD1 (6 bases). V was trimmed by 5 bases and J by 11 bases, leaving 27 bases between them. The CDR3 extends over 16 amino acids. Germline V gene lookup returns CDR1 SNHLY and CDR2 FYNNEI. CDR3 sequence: CASSSPPGAGAGEQYF. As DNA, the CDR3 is TGTGCCAGCAGTAGTCCCCCCGGGGCAGGGGCAGGAGAGCAGTACTTC.

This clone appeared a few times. CDR3 sequence: CASSLHSYEQYF. The CDR3 region has the DNA TGTGCCAGCAGCTTACACTCGTACGAGCAGTACTTC. The rearrangement joins TRBV7-9 to TRBJ2-7; D not certain. Trimming removed 2 bases at V and 4 bases at J, with 6 bases between. CDR3 length: 12 residues. Germline-derived CDR1 and CDR2 are SEHNR and FQNEAQ (reference sequence). Full variable domain (remainder filled in from reference TRBV7-9 and TRBJ2-7): DTGVSQNPRHKITKRGQNVTFRCDPISEHNRLYWYRQTLGQGPEFLTYFQNEAQLEKSRLLSDRFSAERPKGSFSTLEIQRTEQGDSAMYLCASSLHSYEQYFGPGTRLTVT.

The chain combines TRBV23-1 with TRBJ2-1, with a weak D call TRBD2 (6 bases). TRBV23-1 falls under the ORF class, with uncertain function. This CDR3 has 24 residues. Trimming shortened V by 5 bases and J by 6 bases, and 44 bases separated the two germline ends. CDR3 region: CASSGGTVAEMGNSGGRYLNEQFF. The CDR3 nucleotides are TGCGCCAGCAGTGGGGGGACGGTGGCAGAAATGGGGAATTCGGGTGGTCGATACCTCAATGAGCAGTTCTTC.

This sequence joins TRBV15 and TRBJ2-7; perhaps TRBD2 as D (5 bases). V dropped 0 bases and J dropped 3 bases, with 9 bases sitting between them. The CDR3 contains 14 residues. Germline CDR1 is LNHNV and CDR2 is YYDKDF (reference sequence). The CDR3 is CATSRDPGYYEQYF. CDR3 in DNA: TGTGCCACCAGCAGAGATCCGGGGTACTACGAGCAGTACTTC.

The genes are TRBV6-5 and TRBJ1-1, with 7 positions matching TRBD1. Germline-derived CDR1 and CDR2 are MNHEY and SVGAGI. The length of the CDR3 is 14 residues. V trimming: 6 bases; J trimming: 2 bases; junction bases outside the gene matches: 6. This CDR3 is CASRETGDNTEAFF. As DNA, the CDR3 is TGTGCCAGCAGAGAAACAGGGGATAACACTGAAGCTTTCTTT.

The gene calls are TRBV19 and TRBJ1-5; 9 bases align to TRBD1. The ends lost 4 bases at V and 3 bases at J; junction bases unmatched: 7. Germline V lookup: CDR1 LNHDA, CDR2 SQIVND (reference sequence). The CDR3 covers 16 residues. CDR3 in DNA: TGTGCCAGTAGTAGTGTCGGGACAGGGTACAATCAGCCCCAGCATTTT. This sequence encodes CASSSVGTGYNQPQHF.

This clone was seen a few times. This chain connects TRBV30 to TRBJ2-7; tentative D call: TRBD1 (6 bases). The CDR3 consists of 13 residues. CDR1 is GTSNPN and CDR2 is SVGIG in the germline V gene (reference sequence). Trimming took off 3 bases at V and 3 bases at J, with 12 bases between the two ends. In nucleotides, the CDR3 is TGTGCCTGGAGGTGGCAGGGACACTACGAGCAGTACTTC. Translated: CAWRWQGHYEQYF. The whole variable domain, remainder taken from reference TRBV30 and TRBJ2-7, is SQTIHQWPATLVQPVGSPLSLECTVEGTSNPNLYWYRQAAGRGLQLLFYSVGIGQISSEVPQNLSASRPQDRQFILSSKKLLLSDSGFYLCAWRWQGHYEQYFGPGTRLTVT.